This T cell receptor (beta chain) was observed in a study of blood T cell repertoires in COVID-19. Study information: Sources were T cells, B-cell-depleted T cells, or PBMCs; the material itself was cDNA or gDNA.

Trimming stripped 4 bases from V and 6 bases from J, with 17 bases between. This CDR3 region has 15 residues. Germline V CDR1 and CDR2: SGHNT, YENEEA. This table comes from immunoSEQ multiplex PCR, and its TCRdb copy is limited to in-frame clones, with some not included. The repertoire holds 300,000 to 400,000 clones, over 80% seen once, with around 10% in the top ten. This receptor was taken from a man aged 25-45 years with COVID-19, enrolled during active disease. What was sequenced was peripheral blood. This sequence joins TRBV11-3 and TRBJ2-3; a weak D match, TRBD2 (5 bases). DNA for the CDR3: TGTGCCAGCAGCTCTAGAGGGCCGTCTAGGGATACGCAGTATTTT. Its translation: CASSSRGPSRDTQYF.